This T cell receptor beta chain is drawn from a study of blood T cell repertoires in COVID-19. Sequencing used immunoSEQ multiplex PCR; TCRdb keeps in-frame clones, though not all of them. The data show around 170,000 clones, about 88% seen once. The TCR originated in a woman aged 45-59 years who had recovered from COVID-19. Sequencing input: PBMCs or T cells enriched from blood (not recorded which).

The CDR3 DNA is TGTGCCAGCAGTTTCTTACAGGGTGGGAGTGAAAAACTGTTTTTT. It codes for CASSFLQGGSEKLFF. The chain carries TRBV28 and TRBJ1-4; TRBD1 is a possible D gene (6 bases). The V end was cut by 3 bases, the J end by 7 bases, with 15 bases between. The germline V gene encodes CDR1 MDHEN and CDR2 SYDVKM. The CDR3 totals 15 residues. The full variable domain, its missing parts supplied by reference TRBV28 and TRBJ1-4, is DVKVTQSSRYLVKRTGEKVFLECVQDMDHENMFWYRQDPGLGLRLIYFSYDVKMKEKGDIPEGYSVSREKKERFSLILESASTNQTSMYLCASSFLQGGSEKLFFGSGTQLSVL.